The 9 T cell receptor beta chains below come from one sample, sequenced in a study of blood T cell repertoires in COVID-19. Only in-frame clones appear in the TCRdb table, and some are missing; sequencing was by immunoSEQ multiplex PCR. The sample has about 180,000 clones; roughly 85% are singletons. The sequenced material came from peripheral blood. These receptors came from a woman between 65 and 79 years old with acute or convalescent COVID-19.

V usage is TRBV30 and J usage is TRBJ2-7, with 9 nucleotides matching TRBD1. Germline CDR1 and CDR2: GTSNPN and SVGIG (reference sequence). V was pared by 5 bases and J by 4 bases, with 6 bases of the junction left unmatched. CDR3 length: 13 residues. The CDR3 DNA is TGTGCCTGGGGGACAGGGAATCGATACGAGCAGTACTTC. Translation: CAWGTGNRYEQYF.

A few counts support this clone. The chain carries TRBV3-1 (or the pseudogene TRBV3-2) and TRBJ1-5; 8 nucleotides line up with TRBD1. Germline values: CDR1 LGHDT, CDR2 YNNKEL (reference sequence). V was pared by 0 bases and J by 7 bases, with 14 bases of the junction left unmatched. The CDR3 contains 18 residues. The chain's CDR3 is CASSQEGGTGLFGQPQHF. For the CDR3, the DNA is TGTGCCAGCAGCCAAGAAGGGGGGACAGGTCTTTTCGGGCAGCCCCAGCATTTT.

CDR3 DNA sequence: TGTGCCAGCAGCTTTTTTAGTGAACAGTCCAATCAGCCCCAGCATTTT. It translates to CASSFFSEQSNQPQHF. The gene calls are TRBV7-8 and TRBJ1-5; D gene ambiguous. The V gene lost 3 bases and the J gene lost 3 bases, with 15 bases spanning the gap. CDR3 size: 16 residues. In germline, CDR1 is SGHVS, CDR2 FQNEAQ.

The chain employs TRBV29-1 and TRBJ2-1, with unresolved D. The V and J ends lost 4 bases and 4 bases respectively, with 8 bases between them. Germline lookup yields CDR1 SQVTM and CDR2 ANQGSEA. The CDR3 has 12 amino acids. This CDR3 is CSVARLYNEQFF. The CDR3 coding sequence is TGCAGCGTTGCACGACTTTACAATGAGCAGTTCTTC.

The chain couples TRBV30 to TRBJ2-1, with 9 bases that match TRBD2. CDR3 length: 14 amino acids. Germline CDR1 reads GTSNPN; CDR2 reads SVGIG (reference sequence). This CDR3 reads CAHSGRRSYNEQFF. For the CDR3, the DNA is TGTGCTCATAGCGGGAGAAGATCGTACAATGAGCAGTTCTTC.

This chain connects TRBV2 to TRBJ1-1; 7 positions agree with TRBD1. From germline, CDR1 is SNHLY and CDR2 FYNNEI. The CDR3 runs 15 residues. V dropped 5 bases and J dropped 0; count of bases not matched to a gene: 6. The chain's CDR3 is CASSPGQFMNTEAFF. In nucleotides, the CDR3 is TGTGCCAGCAGTCCGGGACAGTTTATGAACACTGAAGCTTTCTTT.

This clone was seen a single time. V and J are TRBV6-6 and TRBJ2-7, with 8 bases fitting TRBD1. Germline V gives CDR1 MNHNY, CDR2 SVGAGI (reference sequence). The CDR3 contains 13 residues. J lost 6 bases, V lost 3 bases, and 4 bases had no gene match. CDR3 region: CASSYQGAGEQYF. The CDR3 nucleotides read TGTGCCAGCAGTTATCAGGGGGCAGGCGAGCAGTACTTC.

The chain links TRBV9 to TRBJ2-7; TRBD2 aligns across 9 bases. Germline trimming cut 0 bases from V and 4 bases from J; bases unmatched to any gene: 5. The CDR3 runs to 15 residues. Germline V gene data show CDR1 as SGDLS and CDR2 as YYNGEE. CDR3 protein: CASSVDAGGRYEQYF. The CDR3 region has the DNA TGTGCCAGCAGCGTAGACGCGGGAGGGAGGTACGAGCAGTACTTC. Based on the CDR3 plus reference TRBV9 and TRBJ2-7, the full variable domain is DSGVTQTPKHLITATGQRVTLRCSPRSGDLSVYWYQQSLDQGLQFLIQYYNGEERAKGNILERFSAQQFPDLHSELNLSSLELGDSALYFCASSVDAGGRYEQYFGPGTRLTVT.

The chain joins TRBV10-1 to TRBJ2-7; 11 bases line up with TRBD2. With 3 bases clipped from V and 3 bases from J, the junction kept 7 bases outside the gene matches. CDR1 WNHNN and CDR2 SYGVQD come from the germline V gene (reference sequence). This CDR3 region has 16 residues. The CDR3 here is CASSETSGSPGYEQYF. CDR3 sequence (DNA): TGCGCCAGCAGTGAAACTAGCGGGAGCCCGGGCTACGAGCAGTACTTC.